A selection of T cell receptor beta chains follows, all from one sample in a study of technical replicates of blood from four donors. Some clones are missing from TCRdb's copy, which holds only in-frame ones; the method was immunoSEQ multiplex PCR. The sample includes 74,000 or so clones, 85% to 95% of them seen just once. Specimen: T cells isolated from PBMCs. The source of these receptors is a human donor in good health. Both conserved end residues are part of each CDR3. A D gene is named only where the DNA matches it firmly. Clone size appears in some rows only: once, few, many, or a class for an expanded clone.

TRBV5-6,TRBJ1-2,.,TRBD1,TGTGCCAGCAGTTCGGAGGAGAGGACAGGGGCCTATGGCTACACCTTC,CASSSEERTGAYGYTF
TRBV18,TRBJ2-3,.,TRBD2,TGTGCCAGCTCACCTGGACTAGCGACAGATACGCAGTATTTT,CASSPGLATDTQYF
TRBV7-2,TRBJ2-5,.,.,TGTGCCAGCAGTCTGCACGGCCAAGAGACCCAGTACTTC,CASSLHGQETQYF
TRBV4-3,TRBJ2-3,.,TRBD2,TGCGCCAGCAGCCAAGATAGTAGCGGGAGTTCTTATGCAGATACGCAGTATTTT,CASSQDSSGSSYADTQYF
TRBV2,TRBJ2-1,.,TRBD2,TGTGCCAGCAGGGGACTAGCGGGACCCAATGAGCAGTTCTTC,CASRGLAGPNEQFF
TRBV9,TRBJ2-7,.,TRBD2,TGTGCCAGCAGCGTAGACGGGGGAGGGCCTTCCTACGAGCAGTACTTC,CASSVDGGGPSYEQYF
TRBV30,TRBJ1-2,few,TRBD1,TGTGCCTGGAGTTGGGACAGATTCGGCTATGGCTACACCTTC,CAWSWDRFGYGYTF
TRBV11-2,TRBJ2-1,.,TRBD2,TGTGCCAGCAGCCCCTTAGCGGGGAGCTCCTACAATGAGCAGTTCTTC,CASSPLAGSSYNEQFF
TRBV19,TRBJ2-1,.,.,TGTGCCAGTAGTAACCCCGGAGGGCTTGGCTACAATGAGCAGTTCTTC,CASSNPGGLGYNEQFF
TRBV30,TRBJ2-3,once,TRBD1,TGTGCCTGGAAGGGGGACAGGCGCACAGATACGCAGTATTTT,CAWKGDRRTDTQYF
TRBV4-2,TRBJ2-7,.,TRBD2,TGTGCCAGCAGCCAAGAGAGAGCAGGACTAGTCTTCTACGAGCAGTACTTC,CASSQERAGLVFYEQYF
TRBV25-1,TRBJ1-2,.,.,TGTGCCAGCAGTGAATTGGGGGGTGGCTATGGCTACACCTTC,CASSELGGGYGYTF
TRBV7-9,TRBJ1-4,.,.,TGTGCCAGCAGCTTATCCGGTAGTAATGAAAAACTGTTTTTT,CASSLSGSNEKLFF
TRBV28,TRBJ2-7,.,.,TGTGCCAGCAGGAAAGGGAGTCCCCCCGAAACCTACGAGCAGTACTTC,CASRKGSPPETYEQYF
TRBV4-1,TRBJ1-1,.,.,TGCGCCAGCAGAGCGGCGGAGAGCGTCGAAGCTTTCTTT,CASRAAESVEAFF
TRBV11-3,TRBJ1-4,.,.,TGTGCCAGCAGCCCAGGGGCTTCTAATGAAAAACTGTTTTTT,CASSPGASNEKLFF
TRBV4-1,TRBJ2-4,once,TRBD2,TGCGCCAGCAGCCAAGGAGTGGCTAGCGGGAAGTCTAAAAACATTCAGTACTTC,CASSQGVASGKSKNIQYF
TRBV19,TRBJ2-2,once,TRBD1,TGTGCCACTCATGGGACAGGGGGAGACACCGGGGAGCTGTTTTTT,CATHGTGGDTGELFF
TRBV30,TRBJ2-7,.,TRBD2,TGTGCCTGGAGTTCTAGCGGGAGAAACGAGCAGTACTTC,CAWSSSGRNEQYF
TRBV16,TRBJ2-7,.,.,TGTGCCAGCAGCCCTATTATAACTCCAGGTTACGAGCAGTACTTC,CASSPIITPGYEQYF
TRBV19,TRBJ2-3,.,TRBD2,TGTGCCAGTACGGCTAGCGGGACTAGCACAGATACGCAGTATTTT,CASTASGTSTDTQYF
TRBV7-6,TRBJ1-5,.,TRBD1,TGTGCCAGCAGCTTAGGGGGACAGGGTAGTAATGGCAATCAGCCCCAGCATTTT,CASSLGGQGSNGNQPQHF